A selection of T cell receptor beta chains follows, all from one sample in a study. TCRdb re-analysed the RT-PCR reads in MiXCR, keeping a single row per CDR3 protein. The sample contains more than 550,000 distinct CDR3 sequences, 13% to 15% of which appear only once. Source material: memory CD4+ T cells from blood. The source of these receptors is a female donor in good health, serving as a healthy control. Both conserved end residues are part of each CDR3. Each record gives: clone size, J gene, D gene, V gene, CDR3 protein, CDR3 DNA. The D gene is left open where the match is weak. The listing skips clone size in some rows; elsewhere it reads once, few, many or a size class.

abundance: .; j_gene: TRBJ1-1; d_gene: .; v_gene: TRBV5-6; CDR3aa: CASLTGAYGNTEAFF; CDR3nt: TGTGCCAGCTTAACCGGAGCCTACGGGAACACTGAAGCTTTCTTT
abundance: many; j_gene: TRBJ2-1; d_gene: TRBD2; v_gene: TRBV7-2; CDR3aa: CASSSSGTSSYNEQFF; CDR3nt: TGTGCCAGCAGCTCTAGCGGGACGAGCTCCTACAATGAGCAGTTCTTC
abundance: many; j_gene: TRBJ1-5; d_gene: .; v_gene: TRBV12-3/TRBV12-4; CDR3aa: CASSPFLGPQHF; CDR3nt: TGTGCCAGCAGTCCGTTCTTGGGGCCCCAGCATTTT
abundance: .; j_gene: TRBJ2-7; d_gene: .; v_gene: TRBV28; CDR3aa: CASRLAAGYEQYF; CDR3nt: TGTGCCAGCAGGTTAGCGGCGGGGTACGAGCAGTACTTC
abundance: many; j_gene: TRBJ1-2; d_gene: .; v_gene: TRBV7-9; CDR3aa: CASSLLEGYGYTF; CDR3nt: TGTGCCAGCAGCTTACTTGAAGGGTATGGCTACACCTTC
abundance: few; j_gene: TRBJ2-7; d_gene: TRBD1; v_gene: TRBV27; CDR3aa: CASSLGQGTDGEQYF; CDR3nt: TGTGCCAGCAGTTTAGGTCAGGGGACAGATGGGGAGCAGTACTTC
abundance: many; j_gene: TRBJ2-3; d_gene: TRBD2; v_gene: TRBV20-1; CDR3aa: CSARGGLAVSTDTQYF; CDR3nt: TGCAGTGCTAGAGGCGGACTAGCGGTTAGCACAGATACGCAGTATTTT
abundance: .; j_gene: TRBJ1-1; d_gene: TRBD1; v_gene: TRBV20-1; CDR3aa: CSASSQGYTEAFF; CDR3nt: TGCAGTGCTAGTTCACAGGGGTACACTGAAGCTTTCTTT
abundance: many; j_gene: TRBJ2-5; d_gene: .; v_gene: TRBV12-3/TRBV12-4; CDR3aa: CASSPGTPKETQYF; CDR3nt: TGTGCCAGCAGTCCCGGGACTCCCAAAGAGACCCAGTACTTC
abundance: many; j_gene: TRBJ2-2; d_gene: TRBD1; v_gene: TRBV20-1; CDR3aa: CSASPTGPTGELFF; CDR3nt: TGCAGTGCTAGCCCGACAGGGCCCACCGGGGAGCTGTTTTTT
abundance: many; j_gene: TRBJ1-3; d_gene: .; v_gene: TRBV9; CDR3aa: CASSVGYSGNTIYF; CDR3nt: TGTGCCAGCAGCGTCGGCTACTCTGGAAACACCATATATTTT
abundance: many; j_gene: TRBJ2-5; d_gene: TRBD2; v_gene: TRBV10-2; CDR3aa: CATSSTSGRETQYF; CDR3nt: TGCGCCACATCCTCGACTAGCGGTAGGGAGACCCAGTACTTC
abundance: .; j_gene: TRBJ2-5; d_gene: .; v_gene: TRBV7-9; CDR3aa: CASSYDSGETQYF; CDR3nt: TGTGCCAGCAGTTACGACAGTGGAGAGACCCAGTACTTC
abundance: .; j_gene: TRBJ2-5; d_gene: .; v_gene: TRBV12-3/TRBV12-4; CDR3aa: CASRHNLGQETQYF; CDR3nt: TGTGCCAGCAGACATAATTTGGGCCAAGAGACCCAGTACTTC
abundance: many; j_gene: TRBJ2-4; d_gene: .; v_gene: TRBV7-2; CDR3aa: CASSYTGLGNIQYF; CDR3nt: TGTGCCAGCAGCTACACCGGTCTTGGAAACATTCAGTACTTC
abundance: many; j_gene: TRBJ2-3; d_gene: TRBD2; v_gene: TRBV20-1; CDR3aa: CSATQRSSGRNTDTQYF; CDR3nt: TGCAGTGCAACACAACGATCTAGCGGGCGAAACACAGATACGCAGTATTTT
abundance: many; j_gene: TRBJ2-7; d_gene: TRBD2; v_gene: TRBV20-1; CDR3aa: CSVAGLATYEQYF; CDR3nt: TGCAGTGTAGCGGGACTAGCGACCTACGAGCAGTACTTC
abundance: few; j_gene: TRBJ2-5; d_gene: TRBD2; v_gene: TRBV20-1; CDR3aa: CSAPPGTSGQETQYF; CDR3nt: TGCAGTGCCCCGCCCGGGACTAGCGGTCAAGAGACCCAGTACTTC
abundance: few; j_gene: TRBJ2-7; d_gene: TRBD2; v_gene: TRBV6-2/TRBV6-3; CDR3aa: CASSFSPSGSYYEQYF; CDR3nt: TGTGCCAGCAGTTTTAGTCCCAGCGGGAGCTACTACGAGCAGTACTTC
abundance: many; j_gene: TRBJ2-3; d_gene: TRBD2; v_gene: TRBV6-2/TRBV6-3; CDR3aa: CASTSSGTDTQYF; CDR3nt: TGTGCCAGTACCTCTAGCGGAACAGATACGCAGTATTTT
abundance: .; j_gene: TRBJ2-1; d_gene: .; v_gene: TRBV21-1; CDR3aa: CASSLPTSGSISGWNEQFF; CDR3nt: TGTGCCAGCAGCCTACCGACTAGCGGGAGTATCTCTGGCTGGAATGAGCAGTTCTTC
abundance: .; j_gene: TRBJ1-2; d_gene: TRBD1; v_gene: TRBV7-2; CDR3aa: CASSWGDRYGYTF; CDR3nt: TGTGCCAGCAGCTGGGGGGACAGATATGGCTACACCTTC
abundance: few; j_gene: TRBJ1-2; d_gene: .; v_gene: TRBV7-9; CDR3aa: CASSLSQQGYGYTF; CDR3nt: TGTGCCAGCAGCTTAAGTCAACAGGGCTATGGCTACACCTTC
abundance: few; j_gene: TRBJ2-1; d_gene: TRBD2; v_gene: TRBV5-1; CDR3aa: CASSVLGLADNNEQFF; CDR3nt: TGCGCCAGCAGCGTCCTTGGGCTAGCGGACAACAATGAGCAGTTCTTC
abundance: .; j_gene: TRBJ2-1; d_gene: TRBD2; v_gene: TRBV5-4; CDR3aa: CASSLSASGNGYNEQFF; CDR3nt: TGTGCCAGCAGCTTGAGCGCTAGCGGGAATGGCTACAATGAGCAGTTCTTC
abundance: .; j_gene: TRBJ2-2; d_gene: .; v_gene: TRBV4-1; CDR3aa: CASSKDGRTNTGELFF; CDR3nt: TGCGCCAGCAGCAAAGATGGACGGACGAACACCGGGGAGCTGTTTTTT
abundance: few; j_gene: TRBJ2-1; d_gene: .; v_gene: TRBV7-7; CDR3aa: CASSRDVGHNEQFF; CDR3nt: TGTGCCAGCAGCAGGGATGTGGGGCACAATGAGCAGTTCTTC
abundance: many; j_gene: TRBJ2-1; d_gene: .; v_gene: TRBV6-2/TRBV6-3; CDR3aa: CASSFVRGASGGEQFF; CDR3nt: TGTGCCAGCAGTTTCGTACGGGGGGCATCCGGCGGTGAGCAGTTCTTC
abundance: .; j_gene: TRBJ2-1; d_gene: .; v_gene: TRBV19; CDR3aa: CASSRREYEQFF; CDR3nt: TGTGCCAGTAGTCGGAGAGAGTATGAGCAGTTCTTC
abundance: many; j_gene: TRBJ2-5; d_gene: .; v_gene: TRBV4-3; CDR3aa: CASSQVYAGSETQYF; CDR3nt: TGCGCCAGCAGCCAAGTGTATGCAGGGTCAGAGACCCAGTACTTC
abundance: many; j_gene: TRBJ1-5; d_gene: .; v_gene: TRBV12-3/TRBV12-4; CDR3aa: CASSLSRERQPQHF; CDR3nt: TGTGCCAGCAGTTTATCCCGGGAGCGTCAGCCCCAGCATTTT
abundance: many; j_gene: TRBJ1-3; d_gene: .; v_gene: TRBV12-3/TRBV12-4; CDR3aa: CASSDRSSGNTIYF; CDR3nt: TGTGCCAGCAGTGACAGGTCCTCTGGAAACACCATATATTTT
abundance: many; j_gene: TRBJ2-4; d_gene: TRBD2; v_gene: TRBV20-1; CDR3aa: CSAPAAGGPKNIQYF; CDR3nt: TGCAGTGCCCCGGCGGCGGGAGGGCCCAAAAACATTCAGTACTTC
abundance: .; j_gene: TRBJ2-5; d_gene: .; v_gene: TRBV7-9; CDR3aa: CASSLLPTGVRGETQYF; CDR3nt: TGTGCCAGCAGCTTACTACCCACGGGGGTCAGAGGGGAGACCCAGTACTTC
abundance: .; j_gene: TRBJ2-1; d_gene: .; v_gene: TRBV2; CDR3aa: CATQRGEGHNEQFF; CDR3nt: TGTGCCACCCAACGGGGAGAGGGACACAATGAGCAGTTCTTC
abundance: .; j_gene: TRBJ1-4; d_gene: .; v_gene: TRBV7-9; CDR3aa: CASSRGASNEKLFF; CDR3nt: TGTGCCAGCAGTCGGGGGGCCTCTAATGAAAAACTGTTTTTT
abundance: few; j_gene: TRBJ2-1; d_gene: .; v_gene: TRBV6-2/TRBV6-3; CDR3aa: CASSYGRHEQFF; CDR3nt: TGTGCCAGCAGTTACGGGAGGCATGAGCAGTTCTTC
abundance: many; j_gene: TRBJ2-1; d_gene: TRBD2; v_gene: TRBV20-1; CDR3aa: CSAGQPGLPNNEQFF; CDR3nt: TGCAGTGCTGGACAACCGGGACTACCTAATAATGAGCAGTTCTTC
abundance: .; j_gene: TRBJ1-5; d_gene: .; v_gene: TRBV5-1; CDR3aa: CASSSNITHSNQPQHF; CDR3nt: TGCGCCAGCAGCTCCAATATTACACATAGCAATCAGCCCCAGCATTTT
abundance: many; j_gene: TRBJ2-2; d_gene: .; v_gene: TRBV4-2; CDR3aa: CASSQPGIDTGELFF; CDR3nt: TGTGCCAGCAGCCAACCCGGTATAGACACCGGGGAGCTGTTTTTT
abundance: many; j_gene: TRBJ2-7; d_gene: .; v_gene: TRBV10-1; CDR3aa: CASSESWATWEQYF; CDR3nt: TGCGCCAGCAGTGAGTCTTGGGCAACGTGGGAGCAGTACTTC
abundance: .; j_gene: TRBJ1-2; d_gene: TRBD1; v_gene: TRBV18; CDR3aa: CASSAGTGDGYTF; CDR3nt: TGTGCCAGCTCGGCCGGGACAGGGGATGGCTACACCTTC
abundance: many; j_gene: TRBJ1-6; d_gene: TRBD1; v_gene: TRBV9; CDR3aa: CASSPGDRRYNSPLHF; CDR3nt: TGTGCCAGCAGCCCCGGGGACAGGCGGTATAATTCACCCCTCCACTTT
abundance: .; j_gene: TRBJ2-7; d_gene: .; v_gene: TRBV7-8; CDR3aa: CASSQHSEQYF; CDR3nt: TGTGCCAGCAGCCAGCACTCCGAGCAGTACTTC
abundance: few; j_gene: TRBJ2-1; d_gene: .; v_gene: TRBV5-6; CDR3aa: CASSPGLYSYNEQFF; CDR3nt: TGTGCCAGCAGCCCCGGACTGTACTCCTACAATGAGCAGTTCTTC
abundance: few; j_gene: TRBJ1-5; d_gene: .; v_gene: TRBV7-2; CDR3aa: CASSSPVGAGNQPQHF; CDR3nt: TGTGCCAGCAGCTCCCCGGTGGGAGCTGGCAATCAGCCCCAGCATTTT
abundance: .; j_gene: TRBJ1-2; d_gene: .; v_gene: TRBV2; CDR3aa: CASRQTFYGYTF; CDR3nt: TGTGCCAGCAGGCAAACCTTCTATGGCTACACCTTC
abundance: many; j_gene: TRBJ1-2; d_gene: .; v_gene: TRBV12-3/TRBV12-4; CDR3aa: CASTPRGGRGYTF; CDR3nt: TGTGCCAGCACCCCGCGGGGGGGCAGGGGCTACACCTTC
abundance: .; j_gene: TRBJ2-7; d_gene: .; v_gene: TRBV5-1; CDR3aa: CASSLANMYEQYF; CDR3nt: TGCGCCAGCAGCTTGGCCAACATGTACGAGCAGTACTTC
abundance: .; j_gene: TRBJ1-3; d_gene: TRBD1; v_gene: TRBV7-2; CDR3aa: CASTPQGSGNTIYF; CDR3nt: TGTGCCAGCACCCCACAGGGGTCTGGAAACACCATATATTTT
abundance: .; j_gene: TRBJ1-5; d_gene: TRBD1; v_gene: TRBV18; CDR3aa: CASSPATGNQPQHF; CDR3nt: TGTGCCAGCTCACCCGCGACAGGGAATCAGCCCCAGCATTTT
abundance: .; j_gene: TRBJ1-4; d_gene: TRBD1; v_gene: TRBV7-9; CDR3aa: CASSLRGTGEAEKLFF; CDR3nt: TGTGCCAGCAGCTTACGGGGGACAGGGGAGGCTGAAAAACTGTTTTTT
abundance: few; j_gene: TRBJ2-1; d_gene: .; v_gene: TRBV7-3; CDR3aa: CASSFGANNEQFF; CDR3nt: TGTGCCAGCAGCTTCGGGGCCAACAATGAGCAGTTCTTC
abundance: .; j_gene: TRBJ2-7; d_gene: TRBD1; v_gene: TRBV20-1; CDR3aa: CSALNRDRAYEQYF; CDR3nt: TGCAGTGCACTTAACCGGGACAGGGCCTACGAGCAGTACTTC
abundance: .; j_gene: TRBJ1-5; d_gene: TRBD1; v_gene: TRBV5-1; CDR3aa: CASSQGQGGQPQHF; CDR3nt: TGCGCCAGCAGCCAGGGACAGGGAGGTCAGCCCCAGCATTTT
abundance: few; j_gene: TRBJ2-7; d_gene: TRBD2; v_gene: TRBV20-1; CDR3aa: CSAKTGGPYEQYF; CDR3nt: TGCAGTGCTAAGACGGGAGGGCCATACGAGCAGTACTTC
abundance: few; j_gene: TRBJ1-2; d_gene: .; v_gene: TRBV6-5; CDR3aa: CASSYSGAGTSNYGYTF; CDR3nt: TGTGCCAGCAGTTACTCCGGGGCGGGGACATCCAACTATGGCTACACCTTC
abundance: .; j_gene: TRBJ1-1; d_gene: TRBD1; v_gene: TRBV18; CDR3aa: CASSPTGLVVTEAFF; CDR3nt: TGTGCCAGCTCACCGACAGGGCTTGTGGTTACTGAAGCTTTCTTT
abundance: many; j_gene: TRBJ2-3; d_gene: TRBD1; v_gene: TRBV7-6; CDR3aa: CASSSSTRGRPDF; CDR3nt: TGTGCCAGCAGCTCATCAACCAGGGGGCGCCCCGATTTT
abundance: many; j_gene: TRBJ1-2; d_gene: .; v_gene: TRBV7-6; CDR3aa: CASSLAVGYGYTF; CDR3nt: TGTGCCAGCAGCTTAGCCGTAGGGTATGGCTACACCTTC